This is a list of T cell receptor beta chains from one sample in a study of T-cell memory formation after mild COVID-19. MiXCR was run by TCRdb on the 5' RACE reads, yielding one entry per CDR3 protein. The sample lists about 340,000 distinct CDR3 sequences, roughly 21% occurring once. Sequenced material: PBMCs or a T cell subset sorted from them (not recorded which). The receptors originated from an adult woman who had mild COVID-19 (a few samples of this study predate the infection). Cell type and time point are not known. CDR3s include the opening cysteine and the closing phenylalanine or tryptophan. The order of the fields is clone size, D gene, V gene, J gene, CDR3 DNA, CDR3 protein. The D gene is left open where the match is weak. Some rows have no size entry. The others give once, few or many, or a class for an expanded clone.

clone_size: few
d_call: .
v_call: TRBV5-1
j_call: TRBJ2-7
cdr3_nt: TGCGCCAGCAGCTCCGTGGGACGGGACTACGAGCAGTACTTC
cdr3_aa: CASSSVGRDYEQYF

clone_size: .
d_call: TRBD1
v_call: TRBV7-8
j_call: TRBJ1-5
cdr3_nt: TGTGCCAGCAGCTTAGGACAGGGGGACAATCAGCCCCAGCATTTT
cdr3_aa: CASSLGQGDNQPQHF

clone_size: .
d_call: .
v_call: TRBV4-1
j_call: TRBJ1-1
cdr3_nt: TGCGCCAGCAGCCAAGGCCCTGGGGGGGGCCACACTGAAGCTTTCTTT
cdr3_aa: CASSQGPGGGHTEAFF

clone_size: .
d_call: .
v_call: TRBV19
j_call: TRBJ1-1
cdr3_nt: TGTGCCAGTAGTACCCTCAGCACTGAAGCTTTCTTT
cdr3_aa: CASSTLSTEAFF

clone_size: .
d_call: .
v_call: TRBV11-2
j_call: TRBJ2-5
cdr3_nt: TGTGCCAGCAGCTTAGTAGTGGGGGCGGAGACCCAGTACTTC
cdr3_aa: CASSLVVGAETQYF

clone_size: few
d_call: .
v_call: TRBV9
j_call: TRBJ2-1
cdr3_nt: TGTGCCAGCAGCTCGGGGATCGGGAGTCATGAGCAGTTCTTC
cdr3_aa: CASSSGIGSHEQFF

clone_size: few
d_call: .
v_call: TRBV19
j_call: TRBJ2-3
cdr3_nt: TGTGCCAGTAGTATGGGAGGCCTCACAGATACGCAGTATTTT
cdr3_aa: CASSMGGLTDTQYF

clone_size: few
d_call: .
v_call: TRBV5-1
j_call: TRBJ2-1
cdr3_nt: TGCGCCAGCAGCCGGGCTGGGGGACTTGGCGGGGCCGACTACAATGAGCAGTTCTTC
cdr3_aa: CASSRAGGLGGADYNEQFF

clone_size: .
d_call: TRBD1
v_call: TRBV5-4
j_call: TRBJ2-1
cdr3_nt: TGTGCCAGCTCTACCCGGGACAGGGGATACAATGAGCAGTTCTTC
cdr3_aa: CASSTRDRGYNEQFF

clone_size: .
d_call: .
v_call: TRBV4-3
j_call: TRBJ2-1
cdr3_nt: TGCGCCAGCAGCCAACGCGTGGGTTACAATGAGCAGTTCTTC
cdr3_aa: CASSQRVGYNEQFF

clone_size: few
d_call: .
v_call: TRBV7-3
j_call: TRBJ2-2
cdr3_nt: TGTGCCAGCAGCCACCGGGGGACCGGGGCGGCCGGGGAGCTGTTTTTT
cdr3_aa: CASSHRGTGAAGELFF

clone_size: .
d_call: TRBD2
v_call: TRBV7-8
j_call: TRBJ2-1
cdr3_nt: TGTGCCAGCAGCTTAGGAGACCCTAGCGGGAGAAAATACAATGAGCAGTTCTTC
cdr3_aa: CASSLGDPSGRKYNEQFF

clone_size: few
d_call: TRBD2
v_call: TRBV5-5
j_call: TRBJ2-1
cdr3_nt: TGTGCCAGCAGCTTGGGGACTAGCGGGAGAGGGGGCAATGAGCAGTTCTTC
cdr3_aa: CASSLGTSGRGGNEQFF

clone_size: .
d_call: .
v_call: TRBV30
j_call: TRBJ2-2
cdr3_nt: TGTGCCTGGCCTGGGAACACCGGGGAGCTGTTTTTT
cdr3_aa: CAWPGNTGELFF

clone_size: .
d_call: .
v_call: TRBV7-9
j_call: TRBJ1-2
cdr3_nt: TGTGCCAGCAGCTTAATTTGGGGCTACACCTTC
cdr3_aa: CASSLIWGYTF

clone_size: .
d_call: TRBD1
v_call: TRBV6-5
j_call: TRBJ2-5
cdr3_nt: TGTGCCAGCAGTACGGGGACAGACGAGACCCAGTACTTC
cdr3_aa: CASSTGTDETQYF

clone_size: few
d_call: TRBD1
v_call: TRBV7-2
j_call: TRBJ1-1
cdr3_nt: TGTGCCAGCAGCTACACCGGGACAGTGAACACTGAAGCTTTCTTT
cdr3_aa: CASSYTGTVNTEAFF

clone_size: few
d_call: .
v_call: TRBV5-6
j_call: TRBJ2-1
cdr3_nt: TGTGCCAGCACCCTATTGGGGGAGCAGTTCTTC
cdr3_aa: CASTLLGEQFF

clone_size: .
d_call: .
v_call: TRBV4-2
j_call: TRBJ2-5
cdr3_nt: TGTGCCAGCAGCCAAGCCGGGCCGGGGGCCCAAGAGACCCAGTACTTC
cdr3_aa: CASSQAGPGAQETQYF

clone_size: .
d_call: TRBD1
v_call: TRBV2
j_call: TRBJ2-2
cdr3_nt: TGTGCCAGCAGTGACATCCGACAGGGGGACACCGGGGAGCTGTTTTTT
cdr3_aa: CASSDIRQGDTGELFF

clone_size: many
d_call: .
v_call: TRBV6-6
j_call: TRBJ1-1
cdr3_nt: TGTGCCAGCCACGATGGACCGGGACAAATGGCTGAAGCTTTCTTT
cdr3_aa: CASHDGPGQMAEAFF

clone_size: .
d_call: .
v_call: TRBV3-1
j_call: TRBJ1-3
cdr3_nt: TGTGCCAGCAGCCAAGATAACCTGCCTGGAAACACCATATATTTT
cdr3_aa: CASSQDNLPGNTIYF

clone_size: .
d_call: .
v_call: TRBV20-1
j_call: TRBJ2-5
cdr3_nt: TGCAGTGCTGCTTCGGCCCAGTACTTC
cdr3_aa: CSAASAQYF

clone_size: few
d_call: .
v_call: TRBV10-3
j_call: TRBJ2-3
cdr3_nt: TGTGCCATCGGAGGCACAGATACGCAGTATTTT
cdr3_aa: CAIGGTDTQYF

clone_size: few
d_call: .
v_call: TRBV7-6
j_call: TRBJ2-5
cdr3_nt: TGTGCCAGCAGCTTAGCGTTTTCGGTAGCAGAGACCCAGTACTTC
cdr3_aa: CASSLAFSVAETQYF

clone_size: .
d_call: .
v_call: TRBV6-5
j_call: TRBJ2-3
cdr3_nt: TGTGCCAGCAGCTCTAGAGGGGCTAGCACAGATACGCAGTATTTT
cdr3_aa: CASSSRGASTDTQYF

clone_size: few
d_call: TRBD1
v_call: TRBV3-1
j_call: TRBJ1-2
cdr3_nt: TGTGCCAGCAGGCCCGTGGGACAGGGGAACTATGGCTACACCTTC
cdr3_aa: CASRPVGQGNYGYTF

clone_size: few
d_call: .
v_call: TRBV7-8
j_call: TRBJ2-5
cdr3_nt: TGTGCCACTAAAACCCGGCGAGCGGAAGAGACCCAGTACTTC
cdr3_aa: CATKTRRAEETQYF

clone_size: few
d_call: TRBD1
v_call: TRBV18
j_call: TRBJ1-5
cdr3_nt: TGTGCCAGCTCACCGTCCCGGGACAGGGTAGGTCAGCCCCAGCATTTT
cdr3_aa: CASSPSRDRVGQPQHF

clone_size: once
d_call: TRBD1
v_call: TRBV6-5
j_call: TRBJ1-2
cdr3_nt: TGTGCCAGCAGTTACGACGACAGGGGATATGGCTACACCTTC
cdr3_aa: CASSYDDRGYGYTF

clone_size: few
d_call: .
v_call: TRBV11-2
j_call: TRBJ2-1
cdr3_nt: TGTGCCAGCAGCTTAGTGGGGGATGCGAATGAGCAGTTCTTC
cdr3_aa: CASSLVGDANEQFF